This TCR beta chain is drawn from a study of blood T cell repertoires in COVID-19. The CDR3 is 16 residues long. Germline lookup yields CDR1 SGHRS and CDR2 YFSETQ. The V segment lost 0 bases and the J segment 0 bases; nucleotides outside the gene matches: 2. In the original workflow: Estimation of nucleated cell counts was performed using reference gene primer amplification. Libraries were prepared by immunoSEQ multiplex PCR; TCRdb keeps only in-frame clonotypes and omits some of them. The DNA gave D and trimming, while V, J and clone size come from that table. The table records roughly 220,000 clones, 84% of them present only once. Recovery among Cohort 3 donors was established by two negative PCRs, clearance, or symptom resolution.

This clonotype was sampled from a woman in her 40s who had recovered from COVID-19. The chain recombines TRBV5-1 with TRBJ2-7; 11 bases line up with TRBD2. The sequenced sample was PBMCs or T cells enriched from blood (not recorded which). The CDR3 DNA follows: TGCGCCAGCAGCTTGGCTAGCGGGAGGATCTCCTACGAGCAGTACTTC. Its protein is CASSLASGRISYEQYF.